This entry concerns a single T cell receptor (beta chain). Its specificity is not known. 60 Vbeta and 13 Jbeta primers were used in PCR. The method was immunoSEQ multiplex PCR; TCRdb's version includes in-frame clones alone and lacks a portion of them. This listing includes approximately 100,000 clones. The data derive from a study of cytomegalovirus exposure and HLA in healthy donors. Looking at the study overall: A prior study identified 110 million or so unique TCR beta sequences from roughly 180 million T cells.

General observations from the study: A later analysis found most CMV-associated TCR beta chains apparently HLA-restricted. An analysis done earlier found most TCR beta V segments productive about 87% or about 30% of the time.

CDR1 and CDR2 from the germline V gene are SGDLS and YYNGEE. This CDR3 is built from 15 residues. With V trimmed by 0 bases and J by 3 bases, 5 bases remained unmatched. The donors comprised healthy bone marrow donors. Sequencing input: PBMCs. The receptor's source is a man in his forties in good health and CMV-seronegative. The chain links TRBV9 to TRBJ2-7; the match to TRBD1 covers 8 bases. The CDR3 loop is CASSVAMGQDYEQYF. The CDR3 region has the DNA TGTGCCAGCAGCGTAGCTATGGGACAGGACTACGAGCAGTACTTC.